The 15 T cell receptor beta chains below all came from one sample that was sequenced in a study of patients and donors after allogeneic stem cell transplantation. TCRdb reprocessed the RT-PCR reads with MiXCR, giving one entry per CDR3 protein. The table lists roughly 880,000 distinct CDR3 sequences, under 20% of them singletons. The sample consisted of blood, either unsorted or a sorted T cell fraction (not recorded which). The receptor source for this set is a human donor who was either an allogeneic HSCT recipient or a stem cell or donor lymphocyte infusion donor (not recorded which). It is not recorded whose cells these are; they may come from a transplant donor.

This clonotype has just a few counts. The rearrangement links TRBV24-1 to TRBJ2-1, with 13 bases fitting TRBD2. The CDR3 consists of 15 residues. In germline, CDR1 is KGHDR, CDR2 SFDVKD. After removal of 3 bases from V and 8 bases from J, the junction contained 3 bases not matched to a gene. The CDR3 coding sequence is TGTGCCACCAGTGATACTAGCGGGAGGGCCTATGAGCAGTTCTTC. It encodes CATSDTSGRAYEQFF.

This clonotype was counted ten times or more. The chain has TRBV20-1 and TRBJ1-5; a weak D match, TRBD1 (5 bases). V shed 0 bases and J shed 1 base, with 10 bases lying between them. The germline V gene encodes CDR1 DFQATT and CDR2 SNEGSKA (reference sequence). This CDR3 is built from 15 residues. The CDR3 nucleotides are TGCAGTGCTAGAGATGCGGGGCTCAGCAATCAGCCCCAGCATTTT. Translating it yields CSARDAGLSNQPQHF.

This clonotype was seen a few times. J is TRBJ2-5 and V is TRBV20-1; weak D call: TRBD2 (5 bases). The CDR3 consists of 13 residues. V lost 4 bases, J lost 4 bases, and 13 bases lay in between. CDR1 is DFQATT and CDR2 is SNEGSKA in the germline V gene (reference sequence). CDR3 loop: CSAISVLGETQYF. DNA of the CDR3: TGCAGTGCTATTAGCGTCTTAGGAGAGACCCAGTACTTC.

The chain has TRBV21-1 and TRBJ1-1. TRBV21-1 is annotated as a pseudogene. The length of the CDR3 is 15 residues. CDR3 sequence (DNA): TGTGCCAGCAGCAAAGGTGAGGGTATCGGCACTGAAGCTTTCTTT. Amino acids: CASSKGEGIGTEAFF.

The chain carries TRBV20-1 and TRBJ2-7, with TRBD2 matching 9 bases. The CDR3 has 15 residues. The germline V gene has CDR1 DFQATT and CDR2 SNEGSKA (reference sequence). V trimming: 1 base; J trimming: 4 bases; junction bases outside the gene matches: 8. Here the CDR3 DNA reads TGCAGTGCTAGAGCTCCCGGGACTAGCCCGTACGAGCAGTACTTC. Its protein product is CSARAPGTSPYEQYF.

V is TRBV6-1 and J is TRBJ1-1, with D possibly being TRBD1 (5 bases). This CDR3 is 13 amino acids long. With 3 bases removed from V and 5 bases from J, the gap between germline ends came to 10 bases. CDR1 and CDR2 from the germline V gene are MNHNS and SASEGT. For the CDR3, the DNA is TGTGCCAGCAGTGACAGGGATACGACTGAAGCTTTCTTT. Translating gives CASSDRDTTEAFF.

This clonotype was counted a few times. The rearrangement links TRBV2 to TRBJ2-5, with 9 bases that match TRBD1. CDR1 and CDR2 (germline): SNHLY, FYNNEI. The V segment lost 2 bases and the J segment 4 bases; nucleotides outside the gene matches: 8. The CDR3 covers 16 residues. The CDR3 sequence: CASSERGQGMGETQYF. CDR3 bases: TGTGCCAGCAGTGAAAGGGGACAGGGAATGGGAGAGACCCAGTACTTC.

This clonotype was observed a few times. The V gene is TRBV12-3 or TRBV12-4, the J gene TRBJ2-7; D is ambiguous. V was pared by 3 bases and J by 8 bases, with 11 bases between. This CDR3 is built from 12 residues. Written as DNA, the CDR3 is TGTGCCAGCAGTTTTTATCTCCACCAGCAGTACTTC. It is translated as CASSFYLHQQYF.

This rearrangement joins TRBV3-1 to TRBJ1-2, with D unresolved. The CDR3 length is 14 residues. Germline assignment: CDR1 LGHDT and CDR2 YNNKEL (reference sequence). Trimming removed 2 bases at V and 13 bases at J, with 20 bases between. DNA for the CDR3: TGTGCCAGCAGCCAATCTCAACCGGGCCAACGTTGCACCTTC. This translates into CASSQSQPGQRCTF.

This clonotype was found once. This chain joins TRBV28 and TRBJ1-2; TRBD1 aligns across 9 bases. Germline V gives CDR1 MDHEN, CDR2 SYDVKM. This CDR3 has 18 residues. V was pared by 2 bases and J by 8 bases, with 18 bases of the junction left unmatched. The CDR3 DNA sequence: TGTGCCAGCAGTTTACCCCTCGGGACAGGGACCATATCTAGCGGCTACACCTTC. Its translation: CASSLPLGTGTISSGYTF.

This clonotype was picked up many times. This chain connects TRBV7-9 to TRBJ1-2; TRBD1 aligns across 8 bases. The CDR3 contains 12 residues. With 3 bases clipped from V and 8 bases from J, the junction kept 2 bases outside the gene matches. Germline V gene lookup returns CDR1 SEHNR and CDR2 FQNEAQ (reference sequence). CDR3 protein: CASSLDREGYTF. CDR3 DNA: TGTGCCAGCAGCTTGGACAGGGAAGGCTACACCTTC.

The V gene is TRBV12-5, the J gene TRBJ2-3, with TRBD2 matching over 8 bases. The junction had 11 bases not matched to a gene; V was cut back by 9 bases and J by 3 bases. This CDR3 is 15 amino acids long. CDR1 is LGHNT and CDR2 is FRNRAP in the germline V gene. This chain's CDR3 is CASARAGGRTDTQYF. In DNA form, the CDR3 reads TGTGCTAGCGCCCGGGCGGGAGGAAGGACAGATACGCAGTATTTT.

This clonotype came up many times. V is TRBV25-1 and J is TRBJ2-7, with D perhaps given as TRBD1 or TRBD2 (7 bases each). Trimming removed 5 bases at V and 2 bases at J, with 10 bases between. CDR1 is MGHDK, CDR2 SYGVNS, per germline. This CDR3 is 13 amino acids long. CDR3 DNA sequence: TGTGCCAGCAGTCAGGGGGGGCCCTACGAGCAGTACTTC. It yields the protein CASSQGGPYEQYF.

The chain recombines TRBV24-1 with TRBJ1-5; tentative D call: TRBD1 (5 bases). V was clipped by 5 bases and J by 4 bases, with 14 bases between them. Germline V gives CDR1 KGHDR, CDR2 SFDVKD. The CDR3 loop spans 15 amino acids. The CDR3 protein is CATSASGAGNQPQHF. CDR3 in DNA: TGTGCCACCAGTGCATCTGGGGCAGGTAATCAGCCCCAGCATTTT.

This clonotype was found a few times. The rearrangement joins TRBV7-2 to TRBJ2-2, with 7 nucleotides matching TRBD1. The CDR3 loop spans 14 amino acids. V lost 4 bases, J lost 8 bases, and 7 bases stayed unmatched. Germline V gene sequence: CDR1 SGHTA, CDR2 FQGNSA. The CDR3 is CASSSRQGEGELFF. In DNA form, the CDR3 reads TGTGCCAGCAGCTCACGACAGGGTGAAGGGGAGCTGTTTTTT.